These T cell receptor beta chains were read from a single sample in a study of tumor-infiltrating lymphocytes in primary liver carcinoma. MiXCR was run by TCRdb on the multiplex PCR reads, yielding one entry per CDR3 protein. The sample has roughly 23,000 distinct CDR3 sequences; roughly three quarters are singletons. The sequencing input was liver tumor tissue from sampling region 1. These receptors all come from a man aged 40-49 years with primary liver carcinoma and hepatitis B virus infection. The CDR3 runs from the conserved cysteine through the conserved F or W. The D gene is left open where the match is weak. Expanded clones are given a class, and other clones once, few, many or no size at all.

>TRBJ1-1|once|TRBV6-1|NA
CAISPQTVTNTEAFF
TGTGCCATCAGTCCACAGACAGTCACGAACACTGAAGCTTTCTTT
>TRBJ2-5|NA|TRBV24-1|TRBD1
CATSGTGTGVSEAQYF
TGTGCCACCAGTGGAACCGGGACAGGGGTTTCGGAGGCCCAGTACTTC
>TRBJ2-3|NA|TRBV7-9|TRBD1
CAGSLRQGATDTQYF
TGTGCCGGCAGCCTAAGACAGGGAGCCACAGATACGCAGTATTTT
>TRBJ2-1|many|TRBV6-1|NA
CASRKTGVPEQFF
TGTGCCAGCAGGAAGACGGGAGTTCCCGAGCAGTTCTTC
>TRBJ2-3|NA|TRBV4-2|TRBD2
CAGSRMALLAGATDTQYF
TGTGCCGGCAGCCGAATGGCGCTTCTAGCGGGAGCGACAGATACGCAGTATTTT
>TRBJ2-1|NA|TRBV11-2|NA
CASSSDNEQFF
TGTGCCAGCAGCTCCGACAATGAGCAGTTCTTC
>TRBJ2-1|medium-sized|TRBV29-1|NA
CSAAPDYYNEQFF
TGCAGCGCCGCGCCTGACTATTACAATGAGCAGTTCTTC
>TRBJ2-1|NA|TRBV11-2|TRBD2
CGSGSRLAGGHTEQFF
TGTGGCAGCGGTTCCCGACTAGCGGGGGGGCATACAGAGCAGTTCTTC
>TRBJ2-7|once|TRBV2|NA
CASRGTGTGAVTYEQYF
TGTGCCAGCAGGGGGACTGGCACGGGAGCTGTTACCTACGAGCAGTACTTC
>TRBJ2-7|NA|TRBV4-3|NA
CASSQDQETTYEQYF
TGCGCCAGCAGCCAAGACCAGGAGACTACCTACGAGCAGTACTTC
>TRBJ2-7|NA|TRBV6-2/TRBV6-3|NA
CAADAALDPLGEQYF
TGTGCCGCCGACGCAGCCCTCGACCCCCTTGGCGAGCAGTACTTC
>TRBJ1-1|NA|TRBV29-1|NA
CSVDQGLSEAFF
TGCAGCGTTGATCAAGGGCTGTCTGAAGCTTTCTTT
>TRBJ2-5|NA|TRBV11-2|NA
CASSLTAGDSGGTQYF
TGTGCCAGCAGTTTAACAGCAGGGGACTCGGGGGGGACCCAGTACTTC
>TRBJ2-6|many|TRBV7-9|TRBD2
CASSLRLLASGSSGANVLTF
TGTGCCAGCAGCTTGAGGTTGTTGGCTAGCGGGAGTTCTGGGGCCAACGTCCTGACTTTC
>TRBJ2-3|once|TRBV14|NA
CASSPILVRAEQYF
TGTGCCAGCAGCCCCATTCTCGTGAGGGCCGAGCAGTATTTT
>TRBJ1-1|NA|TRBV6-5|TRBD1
CASSYAGGRAEVFF
TGTGCCAGCAGTTACGCAGGGGGGCGGGCTGAAGTTTTCTTT
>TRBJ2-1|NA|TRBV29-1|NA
CSLRQGGSEHFF
TGCAGCCTCCGACAGGGAGGTAGTGAGCACTTCTTC
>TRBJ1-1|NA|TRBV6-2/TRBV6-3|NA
CASSCPELNTDAFF
TGTGCTAGCAGTTGCCCAGAACTGAACACTGATGCTTTCTTT
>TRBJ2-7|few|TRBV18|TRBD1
CASWLGQGPYEQYF
TGTGCCAGCTGGCTGGGACAGGGGCCATACGAGCAGTACTTC
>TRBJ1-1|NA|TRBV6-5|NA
CASSYAEGRAEVFF
TGTGCCAGCAGTTACGCTGAGGGGCGGGCTGAAGTTTTCTTT
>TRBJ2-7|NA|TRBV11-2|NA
CANSLSSGITYEQYF
TGTGCCAACAGCTTATCCTCGGGGATTACCTACGAGCAATACTTT
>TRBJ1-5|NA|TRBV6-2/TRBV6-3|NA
CASSYSIQAQWPQHF
TGTGCCAGCAGTTACTCCATACAGGCCCAGTGGCCTCAGCATTTT
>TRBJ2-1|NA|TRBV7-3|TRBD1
CASSPGQPTCEQFF
TGTGCCAGCAGCCCGGGACAGCCTACTTGTGAGCAGTTCTTC
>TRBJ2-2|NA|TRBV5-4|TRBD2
CVSSLARLAGAGTGELFF
TGTGTCAGCAGCTTGGCGAGACTAGCTGGAGCGGGCACCGGGGAGCTGTTTTTT
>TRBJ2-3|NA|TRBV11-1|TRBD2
CANSIVAGASDTQYF
TGTGCCAACAGCATAGTAGCGGGGGCTTCAGATACGCAGTATTTT
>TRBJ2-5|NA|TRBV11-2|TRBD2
CASNQTPVGGKDTQYF
TGTGCCAGCAACCAAACTCCTGTCGGGGGGAAAGATACTCAGTACTTC
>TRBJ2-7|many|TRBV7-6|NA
CASSPILRDFYEQYF
TGTGCCAGCAGCCCTATTCTCAGGGATTTCTACGAGCAGTACTTC
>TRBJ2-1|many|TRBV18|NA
CASSPSKGGDNEQFF
TGTGCCAGCTCACCATCTAAGGGGGGGGACAATGAGCAGTTCTTC
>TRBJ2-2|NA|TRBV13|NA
CASSTTRINARELFF
TGTGCCAGCAGCACCACTAGGATCAACGCCCGGGAGCTGTTTTTC
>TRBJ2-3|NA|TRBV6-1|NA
CGSSPIAERGYF
TGTGGCAGCAGCCCTATAGCGGAGAGGGGGTATTTT
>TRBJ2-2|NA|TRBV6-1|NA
CANSEGTSNIGEPFF
TGTGCCAACAGTGAAGGGACTTCGAACATCGGGGAACCGTTTTTT
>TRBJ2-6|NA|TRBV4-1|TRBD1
CASGQTAGGSGADVLTF
TGCGCCAGCGGCCAGACTGCAGGGGGCTCTGGGGCCGACGTCCTGACTTTC
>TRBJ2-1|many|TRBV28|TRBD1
CASKTGLGQYNEQFF
TGTGCCAGCAAGACAGGGTTGGGTCAGTACAATGAGCAGTTCTTC
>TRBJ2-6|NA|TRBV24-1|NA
CTTGGDAGTNVLTF
TGTACCACCGGCGGGGATGCCGGGACCAACGTCCTGACTTTC
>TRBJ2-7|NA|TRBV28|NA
CASSLGRGRGGRPPYEQYF
TGTGCCAGCAGTTTAGGGCGTGGGCGTGGAGGGAGGCCTCCCTACGAGCAGTACTTC